This TCR beta chain derives from a study of response to subunit inactivated influenza vaccine. This clonotype was counted at least ten times. Its antigen is still unknown. Findings and limits, study-wide: Few additional T cells are recruited per seasonal influenza vaccination, authors suggested.

One entry per CDR3 protein results from TCRdb running MiXCR on the RT-PCR reads. The sample lists just under 550,000 distinct CDR3 sequences; roughly a quarter were seen once. Germline loops: CDR1 LNHDA, CDR2 SQIVND (reference sequence). The CDR3 extends over 14 amino acids. V was trimmed by 9 bases and J by 0 bases, leaving 14 bases between them. This sample also belongs to another study, concerning T cells expressing NK-cell markers. This second study notes: TCR beta cDNA was made by 5'RACE template switching with UMIs. HCMV serostatus: seven of eight sequenced donors positive, one negative. Researchers report these clonotypes also headed the CD3+CD56-NKG2C+ fraction in several donors.

This receptor was taken from a man aged 50 or older who received an inactivated influenza vaccine. The sample in question was CD4+ T cells sorted from PBMCs, obtained about 13 days after vaccination. This chain connects TRBV19 to TRBJ1-1; D is ambiguous. CDR3 region: CASLPTVMNTEAFF. DNA for the CDR3: TGTGCCAGCCTCCCAACGGTAATGAACACTGAAGCTTTCTTT.